This T cell receptor beta chain emerged from a study of T cell responses to AZD1222 COVID-19 vaccine. This CDR3 region has 17 residues. V gave up 1 base and J gave up 0 bases, with 14 bases separating them. Germline CDR1 and CDR2: MGHRA and YSYEKL. The study, taken as a whole, reports: Just five or six AZD1222 recipients were seropositive at baseline. The donors showed a predominance of white British ancestry and of females, with possible underestimation of clonal diversity. Spike-specific TCR depth and breadth grew after two AZD1222 doses. Reportedly, nearly half of unique spike TCRs recognized epitopes outside B.1.351/B.1.1.7 mutations.

TCRdb's table, derived via immunoSEQ multiplex PCR, lists solely in-frame clones and lacks some. The profile shows 130,000 to 150,000 clones, 92% of them singletons. Note on this clone: Its target is not known.

The source is an adult in good health. This specimen consisted of peripheral blood, obtained on day 0 of AZD1222 vaccination. The chain has TRBV4-1 and TRBJ2-3; D gene unclear. CDR3 amino acids: CASSQAMELPSTDTQYF. CDR3 coding DNA: TGCGCCAGCAGCCAAGCTATGGAACTTCCTAGCACAGATACGCAGTATTTT.